This is a list of T cell receptor beta chains from one sample in a study of early T cells in non-severe SARS-CoV-2 infection. Each CDR3 protein is one row after TCRdb ran MiXCR on the 5' RACE reads. The sample shows approximately 31,000 distinct CDR3 sequences, 6% to 7% of them seen only once. Sample: whole blood. The source is an adult who was a healthcare worker with PCR-confirmed SARS-CoV-2 infection or an uninfected control (not recorded which). CDR3s include the opening cysteine and the closing phenylalanine or tryptophan. D genes are given only for firm matches. A clone size is listed for some rows: how often the clone was seen (once, few, many), or a class if it is expanded.

J gene: TRBJ1-1; D gene: TRBD1; V gene: TRBV5-1; clone size: many; CDR3 protein: CASSLEIRQGSTEAFF; CDR3 DNA: TGCGCCAGCAGCTTGGAAATTAGACAGGGGAGCACTGAAGCTTTCTTT
J gene: TRBJ2-7; D gene: TRBD2; V gene: TRBV12-3/TRBV12-4; clone size: many; CDR3 protein: CASSPRTSGTYEQYF; CDR3 DNA: TGTGCCAGCAGTCCGAGGACTAGCGGGACCTACGAGCAGTACTTC
J gene: TRBJ2-7; D gene: TRBD2; V gene: TRBV5-6; clone size: .; CDR3 protein: CASSAREAYEQYF; CDR3 DNA: TGTGCCAGCAGCGCACGGGAGGCCTACGAGCAGTACTTC
J gene: TRBJ1-1; D gene: .; V gene: TRBV5-5; clone size: few; CDR3 protein: CASSLRLNTEAFF; CDR3 DNA: TGTGCCAGCAGCTTACGGTTGAACACTGAAGCTTTCTTT
J gene: TRBJ1-6; D gene: .; V gene: TRBV19; clone size: many; CDR3 protein: CASSPRQAASPLHF; CDR3 DNA: TGTGCCAGTTCACCTCGACAGGCCGCTTCACCCCTCCACTTT
J gene: TRBJ2-3; D gene: TRBD2; V gene: TRBV28; clone size: .; CDR3 protein: CASNGGSLIDTQYF; CDR3 DNA: TGTGCCAGCAACGGCGGGAGTCTGATAGATACGCAGTATTTT
J gene: TRBJ2-5; D gene: .; V gene: TRBV20-1; clone size: many; CDR3 protein: CSANPGPSYQETQYF; CDR3 DNA: TGCAGTGCAAACCCGGGACCGTCGTATCAAGAGACCCAGTACTTC
J gene: TRBJ2-3; D gene: TRBD2; V gene: TRBV10-3; clone size: few; CDR3 protein: CATVAGDTDTQYF; CDR3 DNA: TGTGCCACAGTAGCGGGAGACACAGATACGCAGTATTTT
J gene: TRBJ2-1; D gene: .; V gene: TRBV2; clone size: few; CDR3 protein: CASSGLENEQFF; CDR3 DNA: TGTGCCAGCAGTGGGTTAGAGAATGAGCAGTTCTTC
J gene: TRBJ2-3; D gene: .; V gene: TRBV20-1; clone size: .; CDR3 protein: CSASLSGGTDTQYF; CDR3 DNA: TGCAGTGCTAGTCTAAGTGGGGGCACAGATACGCAGTATTTT
J gene: TRBJ1-2; D gene: TRBD1; V gene: TRBV6-5; clone size: many; CDR3 protein: CAVGQGYGYTF; CDR3 DNA: TGTGCCGTGGGACAGGGCTATGGCTACACCTTC
J gene: TRBJ2-7; D gene: .; V gene: TRBV28; clone size: many; CDR3 protein: CASNRDEQYF; CDR3 DNA: TGTGCCAGCAACCGGGACGAGCAGTACTTC
J gene: TRBJ1-6; D gene: .; V gene: TRBV2; clone size: many; CDR3 protein: CASSDVAPLHF; CDR3 DNA: TGTGCCAGCAGTGACGTCGCACCCCTCCACTTT
J gene: TRBJ2-5; D gene: TRBD1; V gene: TRBV3-1; clone size: many; CDR3 protein: CASSPWGTEQETQYF; CDR3 DNA: TGTGCCAGCAGCCCATGGGGGACAGAACAAGAGACCCAGTACTTC
J gene: TRBJ2-3; D gene: TRBD1; V gene: TRBV2; clone size: many; CDR3 protein: CASSAARGTDTQYF; CDR3 DNA: TGTGCCAGCAGTGCCGCCAGGGGGACAGATACGCAGTATTTT
J gene: TRBJ2-3; D gene: .; V gene: TRBV13; clone size: many; CDR3 protein: CASSLAGNTQYF; CDR3 DNA: TGTGCCAGCAGCTTAGCCGGGAATACGCAGTATTTT
J gene: TRBJ1-1; D gene: TRBD1; V gene: TRBV7-9; clone size: few; CDR3 protein: CASSLGQGGVGTEAFF; CDR3 DNA: TGTGCCAGCAGCCTGGGACAGGGAGGGGTGGGCACTGAAGCTTTCTTT
J gene: TRBJ2-7; D gene: TRBD2; V gene: TRBV30; clone size: .; CDR3 protein: CAWSVGLAGYEQYF; CDR3 DNA: TGTGCCTGGAGTGTTGGCCTAGCGGGTTACGAGCAGTACTTC
J gene: TRBJ1-1; D gene: .; V gene: TRBV14; clone size: many; CDR3 protein: CASSQDSPGWDTEAFF; CDR3 DNA: TGTGCCAGCAGCCAAGATTCCCCAGGGTGGGACACTGAAGCTTTCTTT
J gene: TRBJ1-1; D gene: TRBD1; V gene: TRBV5-5; clone size: many; CDR3 protein: CASAGQGGTEAFF; CDR3 DNA: TGTGCCAGCGCCGGACAGGGCGGCACTGAAGCTTTCTTT
J gene: TRBJ2-7; D gene: TRBD2; V gene: TRBV5-1; clone size: few; CDR3 protein: CASSDTSGSSYEQYF; CDR3 DNA: TGCGCCAGCAGCGATACTAGCGGGAGCTCCTACGAGCAGTACTTC
J gene: TRBJ2-1; D gene: TRBD2; V gene: TRBV6-2/TRBV6-3; clone size: many; CDR3 protein: CASSYPLAGGPYNEQFF; CDR3 DNA: TGTGCCAGCAGTTACCCCTTAGCGGGAGGGCCCTACAATGAGCAGTTCTTC
J gene: TRBJ2-1; D gene: TRBD2; V gene: TRBV3-1; clone size: many; CDR3 protein: CASSQASTSGIHNEQFF; CDR3 DNA: TGTGCCAGCAGCCAGGCCTCAACTAGCGGGATACACAATGAGCAGTTCTTC
J gene: TRBJ1-1; D gene: .; V gene: TRBV20-1; clone size: many; CDR3 protein: CSATPNGGGTEAFF; CDR3 DNA: TGCAGTGCTACACCGAATGGGGGGGGCACTGAAGCTTTCTTT
J gene: TRBJ2-7; D gene: TRBD1; V gene: TRBV6-1; clone size: many; CDR3 protein: CASSLQGVSYEQYF; CDR3 DNA: TGTGCCAGCAGTTTACAGGGGGTGTCCTACGAGCAGTACTTC
J gene: TRBJ2-1; D gene: .; V gene: TRBV11-3; clone size: many; CDR3 protein: CASSLRGASYNEQFF; CDR3 DNA: TGTGCCAGCAGCTTGAGGGGCGCCTCCTACAATGAGCAGTTCTTC
J gene: TRBJ2-7; D gene: TRBD2; V gene: TRBV14; clone size: many; CDR3 protein: CASSQIRLAGPYEQYF; CDR3 DNA: TGTGCCAGCAGCCAAATCCGTCTAGCGGGACCCTACGAGCAGTACTTC
J gene: TRBJ2-7; D gene: .; V gene: TRBV20-1; clone size: few; CDR3 protein: CSARDYFRESREQYF; CDR3 DNA: TGCAGTGCTAGAGATTACTTCAGGGAGAGTCGAGAGCAGTACTTC
J gene: TRBJ2-3; D gene: TRBD2; V gene: TRBV24-1; clone size: many; CDR3 protein: CATSETSGREGSTDTQYF; CDR3 DNA: TGTGCCACCAGTGAAACTAGCGGGAGAGAGGGGAGCACAGATACGCAGTATTTT
J gene: TRBJ1-5; D gene: .; V gene: TRBV7-2; clone size: many; CDR3 protein: CASSFAGDQPQHF; CDR3 DNA: TGTGCCAGCAGCTTCGCGGGAGATCAGCCCCAGCATTTT
J gene: TRBJ2-5; D gene: .; V gene: TRBV4-1; clone size: many; CDR3 protein: CASSQQETQYF; CDR3 DNA: TGCGCCAGCAGCCAACAAGAGACCCAGTACTTC